Presented here are 17 T cell receptor beta chains from one specimen sequenced in a study of OX40 agonist ivuxolimab in advanced cancers. Repertoires were generated with immunoSEQ multiplex PCR, while TCRdb's copy carries only in-frame clones and drops some. This table holds about 22,000 clones, around 83% found once. Sequenced material: CD4+ or CD8+ T cells sorted from blood, taken in a trial of the OX40 agonist ivuxolimab. The receptors here all came from an adult with an advanced solid tumor such as melanoma, head and neck, liver or kidney cancer.

V usage is TRBV28 and J usage is TRBJ2-7, with no clear D. Per the germline V gene, CDR1 is MDHEN and CDR2 is SYDVKM. CDR3 length equals 13 residues. The V end lost 6 bases, the J end lost 5 bases, and 14 bases lay between the germline ends. The CDR3: CASSPGPMDEQYF. In nucleotides, the CDR3 is TGTGCCAGCAGCCCCGGGCCGATGGACGAGCAGTACTTC.

The chain uses TRBV6-6 and TRBJ2-4; 9 positions match TRBD1. Germline V gene sequence: CDR1 MNHNY, CDR2 SVGAGI (reference sequence). The CDR3 consists of 15 residues. V lost 6 bases, J lost 0 bases, and 3 bases stayed unmatched. The CDR3 loop is CASSLDRGAKNIQYF. For the CDR3, the DNA is TGTGCCAGCAGCTTGGACAGGGGAGCCAAAAACATTCAGTACTTC.

The chain couples TRBV5-6 to TRBJ2-7; maybe TRBD2 (6 bases). CDR1 and CDR2 (germline): SGHDT, YYEEEE. V was trimmed by 1 base and J by 2 bases, leaving 22 bases between them. CDR3 length: 18 amino acids. The CDR3 sequence: CASSLRGSSGARTYEQYF. CDR3 coding DNA: TGTGCCAGCAGCTTGCGGGGTAGTAGCGGAGCGCGAACCTACGAGCAGTACTTC.

The DNA of the CDR3 is TGTGCCAGCAGCTTGGGGGCGGGAGGGCCGTCAGATACGCAGTATTTT. Amino acids: CASSLGAGGPSDTQYF. This chain links TRBV5-7 with TRBJ2-3, with TRBD2 matching 9 bases. TRBV5-7 is placed among ORFs of uncertain function. V shed 0 bases, J shed 4 bases, and the junction held 6 bases outside the gene matches. The CDR3 totals 16 residues.

This clone has just one count. The chain carries TRBV11-2 and TRBJ2-7; a possible D gene is TRBD1 (6 bases). Germline assignment: CDR1 SGHAT and CDR2 FQNNGV. V lost 0 bases, J lost 3 bases, and 9 bases lay in between. There are 14 residues in the CDR3. CDR3 in DNA: TGTGCCAGCAGCTTAGAGGCAGGGGACTACGAGCAGTACTTC. This gives the protein CASSLEAGDYEQYF.

The chain is built from TRBV13 and TRBJ2-1; D might be TRBD2 (6 bases). V lost 2 bases, J lost 9 bases, and 8 bases lay in between. Germline CDR1 reads PRHDT; CDR2 reads FYEKMQ (reference sequence). The CDR3 is 12 amino acids. CDR3 nucleotides: TGTGCCAGCAGCTTACGACTAGGTGAGCAGTTCTTC. It yields the protein CASSLRLGEQFF. Full variable domain (missing parts from reference TRBV13 and TRBJ2-1): AAGVIQSPRHLIKEKRETATLKCYPIPRHDTVYWYQQGPGQDPQFLISFYEKMQSDKGSIPDRFSAQQFSDYHSELNMSSLELGDSALYFCASSLRLGEQFFGPGTRLTVL.

The chain employs TRBV27 and TRBJ1-2; perhaps TRBD1 as D (5 bases). Trimming took 7 bases from V and 1 from J, leaving 16 bases between them. This CDR3 is 15 amino acids long. In germline, CDR1 is MNHEY, CDR2 SMNVEV (reference sequence). CDR3 residues: CASTGEGFFNYGYTF. The CDR3 nucleotides are TGTGCCAGCACGGGGGAAGGATTCTTTAACTATGGCTACACCTTC.

The rearrangement joins TRBV14 to TRBJ2-1, with D maybe TRBD2 (6 bases). The germline V gene encodes CDR1 SGHDN and CDR2 FVKESK. Trimming left V 9 bases short and J 8 bases short, with 14 bases between. CDR3 size: 12 residues. The CDR3 spells CASSFRGYEQFF. CDR3 bases: TGTGCCAGTAGTTTTCGGGGGTATGAGCAGTTCTTC.

In its sample, this clone was seen a few times. V gene TRBV4-2 combines with J gene TRBJ1-1, with a possible D match to TRBD1 (5 bases). From germline, CDR1 is LGHNA and CDR2 YNFKEQ. V dropped 6 bases and J dropped 7 bases, with 24 bases sitting between them. The CDR3 is made up of 16 amino acids. CDR3 bases: TGTGCCAGCAGGGGAAACCGGCCCGAATCAAGGGGTGAAGCTTTCTTT. Residues: CASRGNRPESRGEAFF.

This rearrangement joins TRBV5-1 to TRBJ2-1; D uncertain. CDR1 and CDR2 (germline): SGHRS, YFSETQ. The V and J ends lost 0 bases and 0 bases respectively, with 7 bases between them. The CDR3 extends over 15 amino acids. In DNA, the CDR3 is TGCGCCAGCAGCTTGGTGCCGTACTCCTACAATGAGCAGTTCTTC. This gives the protein CASSLVPYSYNEQFF.

The chain is built from TRBV7-9 and TRBJ1-2; the D gene is possibly TRBD1 (5 bases). The CDR3 extends over 17 amino acids. The V end was cut by 1 base, the J end by 1 base, with 16 bases between. CDR1 is SEHNR and CDR2 is FQNEAQ in the germline V gene (reference sequence). The DNA for the CDR3 is TGTGCCAGCAGCTTAGGGCAGGGCCAACCTTTTAACTATGGCTACACCTTC. Translation: CASSLGQGQPFNYGYTF.

The chain uses TRBV29-1 and TRBJ2-1; 12 nucleotides match TRBD2. CDR3 length: 17 residues. Losses at the gene ends were 5 bases for V and 4 bases for J; bases not matched to a gene: 12. Germline CDR1 is SQVTM and CDR2 is ANQGSEA. This CDR3 is CSVNRNPGLAGYNEQFF. CDR3 coding DNA: TGCAGCGTTAACAGAAACCCGGGACTAGCGGGTTACAATGAGCAGTTCTTC.

This rearrangement joins TRBV5-5 to TRBJ2-1; 8 nucleotides align to TRBD2. V was clipped by 1 base and J by 8 bases; unmatched bases: 8. This CDR3 is 15 amino acids long. Looked up from germline, CDR1 is SGHKS and CDR2 is YYEKEE (reference sequence). The CDR3 region is CASSLTSGGGDEQFF. CDR3 DNA sequence: TGTGCCAGCAGCTTGACTAGCGGTGGTGGGGATGAGCAGTTCTTC.

This clone has just one count. V usage is TRBV7-3 and J usage is TRBJ1-2; D is perhaps TRBD1 (5 bases). The germline CDR1 and CDR2 sequences are SGHTA and FQGTGA. The CDR3 consists of 15 residues. The germline V and J ends were trimmed by 2 bases and 4 bases, with 14 bases remaining between them. CDR3 protein: CASSLGGAGGYGYTF. The CDR3 DNA follows: TGTGCCAGCAGCTTAGGAGGGGCCGGAGGCTATGGCTACACCTTC.

This rearrangement joins TRBV5-8 to TRBJ2-5; D is undetermined. Germline values: CDR1 SGHTS, CDR2 YDEGEE. V was clipped by 1 base and J by 7 bases, with 8 bases between them. This CDR3 spans 12 amino acids. DNA for the CDR3: TGTGCCAGCAGCTTGCTTGGGGTGACCCAGTACTTC. Translation gives CASSLLGVTQYF.

This chain links TRBV2 with TRBJ2-1; D is possibly TRBD2 (7 bases). CDR1 is SNHLY, CDR2 FYNNEI, per germline. The CDR3 is 14 amino acids. V was shortened by 3 bases and J by 14 bases, with 20 bases between the two germline ends. The CDR3, as DNA: TGTGCCAGCAGTGAGTCCCCGGCGGGGGCGAGTAAGTTCTTC. It translates to CASSESPAGASKFF.

This chain links TRBV27 with TRBJ2-7; D gene uncertain. Between the trimmed V and J ends, which lost 0 bases and 4 bases, there was a span of 16 bases. CDR1 is MNHEY, CDR2 SMNVEV, per germline (reference sequence). The CDR3 runs to 16 residues. The CDR3 DNA is TGTGCCAGCAGTTTATCGTTTACTCCTATTACTTACGAGCAGTACTTC. It yields the protein CASSLSFTPITYEQYF.